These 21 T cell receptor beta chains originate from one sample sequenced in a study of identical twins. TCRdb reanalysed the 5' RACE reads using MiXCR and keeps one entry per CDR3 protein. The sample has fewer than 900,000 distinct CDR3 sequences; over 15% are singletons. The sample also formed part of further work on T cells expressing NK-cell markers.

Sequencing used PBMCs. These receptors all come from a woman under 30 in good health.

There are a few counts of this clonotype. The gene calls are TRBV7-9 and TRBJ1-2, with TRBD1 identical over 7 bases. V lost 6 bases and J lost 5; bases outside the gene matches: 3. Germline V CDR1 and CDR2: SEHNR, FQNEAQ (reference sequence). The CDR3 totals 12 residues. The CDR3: CASSQTGYGYTF. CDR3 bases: TGTGCCAGCAGTCAGACAGGGTATGGCTACACCTTC.

The CDR3 loop is CASLPSGMNEQFF. CDR3 in DNA: TGTGCCAGCTTACCTAGCGGGATGAATGAGCAGTTCTTC. V and J are TRBV28 and TRBJ2-1, with TRBD2 matching over 9 bases. The CDR3 runs 13 residues. V shed 8 bases and J 7 bases; nucleotides not matched to a gene: 6. The germline V gene encodes CDR1 MDHEN and CDR2 SYDVKM.

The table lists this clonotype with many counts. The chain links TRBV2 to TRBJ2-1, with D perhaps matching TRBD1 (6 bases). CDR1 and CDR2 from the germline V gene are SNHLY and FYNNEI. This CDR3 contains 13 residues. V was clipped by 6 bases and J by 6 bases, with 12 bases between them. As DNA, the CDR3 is TGTGCCAGCAGGCTAGACAGGACCAATGAGCAGTTCTTC. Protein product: CASRLDRTNEQFF.

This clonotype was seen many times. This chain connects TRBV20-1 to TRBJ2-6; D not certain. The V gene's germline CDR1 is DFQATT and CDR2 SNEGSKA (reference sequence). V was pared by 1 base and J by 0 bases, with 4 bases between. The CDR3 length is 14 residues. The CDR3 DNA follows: TGCAGTGCTAGAGCGGCCTCTGGGGCCAACGTCCTGACTTTC. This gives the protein CSARAASGANVLTF.

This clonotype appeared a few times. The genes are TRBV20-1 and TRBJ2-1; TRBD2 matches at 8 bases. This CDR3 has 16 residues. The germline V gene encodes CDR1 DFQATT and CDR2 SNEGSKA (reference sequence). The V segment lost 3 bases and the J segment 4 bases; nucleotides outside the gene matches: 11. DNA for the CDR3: TGCAGTGCTAGTTCCCGGAGGAGCGGGGGATACAATGAGCAGTTCTTC. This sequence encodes CSASSRRSGGYNEQFF.

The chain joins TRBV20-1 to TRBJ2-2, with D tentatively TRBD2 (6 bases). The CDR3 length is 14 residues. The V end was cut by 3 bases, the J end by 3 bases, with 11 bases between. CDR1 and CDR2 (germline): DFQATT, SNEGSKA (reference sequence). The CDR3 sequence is CSASRGWDTGELFF. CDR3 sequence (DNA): TGCAGTGCTAGCCGGGGGTGGGACACCGGGGAGCTGTTTTTT.

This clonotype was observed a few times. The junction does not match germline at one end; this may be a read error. CDR3 sequence reads: CASSSQTAGETQYF. The CDR3 DNA reads TGTGCTAGCAGCTCCCAGACGGCGGGAGAGACCCAGTACTTC. This chain connects TRBV7-7 to TRBJ2-5, with D tentatively TRBD2 (5 bases). Germline-derived CDR1 and CDR2 are SSHAT and FNYEAQ (reference sequence). This CDR3 is 14 amino acids long.

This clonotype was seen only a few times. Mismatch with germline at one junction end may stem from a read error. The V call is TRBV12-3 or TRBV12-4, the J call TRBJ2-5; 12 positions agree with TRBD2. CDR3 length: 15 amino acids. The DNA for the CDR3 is TGTGCCAGCAGTCTAGCGGGGGGGCCGGGGGAGACCCAGTACTTC. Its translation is CASSLAGGPGETQYF.

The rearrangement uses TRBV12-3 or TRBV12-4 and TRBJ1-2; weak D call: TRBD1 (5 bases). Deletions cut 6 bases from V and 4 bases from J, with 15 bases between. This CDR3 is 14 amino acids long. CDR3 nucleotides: TGTGCCAGCAGCCGGGACCGTAATTTCTATGGCTACACCTTC. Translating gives CASSRDRNFYGYTF.

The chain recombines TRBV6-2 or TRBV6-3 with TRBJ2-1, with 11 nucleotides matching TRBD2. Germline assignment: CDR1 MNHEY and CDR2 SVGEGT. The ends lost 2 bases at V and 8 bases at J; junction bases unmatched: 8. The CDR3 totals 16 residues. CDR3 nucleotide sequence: TGTGCCAGCAGTTACGGGACTAGCGGCAGAACGGATGAGCAGTTCTTC. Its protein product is CASSYGTSGRTDEQFF.

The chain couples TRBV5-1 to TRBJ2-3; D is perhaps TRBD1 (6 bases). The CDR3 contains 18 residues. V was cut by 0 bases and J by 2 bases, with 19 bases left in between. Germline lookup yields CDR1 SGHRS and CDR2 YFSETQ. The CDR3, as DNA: TGCGCCAGCAGCTTGGGGCCCGTTACAGGGCTACACACAGATACGCAGTATTTT. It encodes CASSLGPVTGLHTDTQYF. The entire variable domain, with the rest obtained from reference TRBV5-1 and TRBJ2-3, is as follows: KAGVTQTPRYLIKTRGQQVTLSCSPISGHRSVSWYQQTPGQGLQFLFEYFSETQRNKGNFPGRFSGRQFSNSRSEMNVSTLELGDSALYLCASSLGPVTGLHTDTQYFGPGTRLTVL.

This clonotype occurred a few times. Here the CDR3 reads CASRRGQGRNTEAFF. In DNA, the CDR3 is TGTGCCAGCAGACGAGGACAGGGGAGGAACACTGAAGCTTTCTTT. This chain uses TRBV6-1 with TRBJ1-1, with 9 bases aligning to TRBD1. This CDR3 spans 15 amino acids. Germline CDR1 MNHNS, CDR2 SASEGT. The V and J ends lost 6 bases and 1 base, in that order; junction bases with no gene match: 6.

In nucleotides, the CDR3 is TGCAGTGCTAGCCTAGCGGGGGGTCGGTCGCAGTACTTC. It translates to CSASLAGGRSQYF. This sequence joins TRBV20-1 and TRBJ2-7, with TRBD2 matching 11 bases. The CDR3 is made up of 13 amino acids. Germline V gene data show CDR1 as DFQATT and CDR2 as SNEGSKA (reference sequence). The trim removed 3 bases at V and 9 bases at J, leaving 7 bases unmatched.

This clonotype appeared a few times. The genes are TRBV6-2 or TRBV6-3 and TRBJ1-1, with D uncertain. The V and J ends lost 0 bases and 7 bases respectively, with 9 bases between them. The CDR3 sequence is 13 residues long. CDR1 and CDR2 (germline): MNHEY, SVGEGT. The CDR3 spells CASSYSRGIEAFF. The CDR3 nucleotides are TGTGCCAGCAGTTACTCGAGAGGGATTGAAGCTTTCTTT.

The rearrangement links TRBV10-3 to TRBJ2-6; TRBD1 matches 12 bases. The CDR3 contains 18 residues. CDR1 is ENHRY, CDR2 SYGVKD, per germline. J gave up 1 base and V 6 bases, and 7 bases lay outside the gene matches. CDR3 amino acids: CAISSGQGAGSGANVLTF. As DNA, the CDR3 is TGTGCCATCAGCTCGGGACAGGGGGCAGGATCTGGGGCCAACGTCCTGACTTTC.

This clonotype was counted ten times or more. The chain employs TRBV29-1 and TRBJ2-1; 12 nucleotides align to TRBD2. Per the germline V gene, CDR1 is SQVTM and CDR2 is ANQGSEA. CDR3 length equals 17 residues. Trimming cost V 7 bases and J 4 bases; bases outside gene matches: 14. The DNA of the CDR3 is TGCAGCGCGGACGGCCTAGCGGGGGGGCCGGATTACAATGAGCAGTTCTTC. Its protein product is CSADGLAGGPDYNEQFF.

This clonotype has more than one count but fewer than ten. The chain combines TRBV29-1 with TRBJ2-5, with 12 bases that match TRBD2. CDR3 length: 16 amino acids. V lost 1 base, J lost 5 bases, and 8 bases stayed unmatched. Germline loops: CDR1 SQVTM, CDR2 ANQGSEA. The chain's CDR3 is CSVEGLAGGDTETQYF. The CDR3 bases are TGCAGCGTTGAAGGTCTAGCGGGAGGGGATACGGAGACCCAGTACTTC.

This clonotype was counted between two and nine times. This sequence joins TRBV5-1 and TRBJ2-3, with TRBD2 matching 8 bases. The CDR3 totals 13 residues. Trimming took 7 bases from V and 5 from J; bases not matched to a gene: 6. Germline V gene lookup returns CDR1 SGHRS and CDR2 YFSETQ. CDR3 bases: TGCGCCAGCTTCAGCGGGGGAGGAGATACGCAGTATTTT. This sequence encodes CASFSGGGDTQYF.

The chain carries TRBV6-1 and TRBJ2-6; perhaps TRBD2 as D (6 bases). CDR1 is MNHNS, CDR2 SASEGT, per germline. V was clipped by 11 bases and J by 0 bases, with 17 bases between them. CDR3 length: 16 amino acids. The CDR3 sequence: CASCRGGYSGANVLTF. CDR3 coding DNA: TGTGCCTCATGTAGGGGAGGATACTCTGGGGCCAACGTCCTGACTTTC.

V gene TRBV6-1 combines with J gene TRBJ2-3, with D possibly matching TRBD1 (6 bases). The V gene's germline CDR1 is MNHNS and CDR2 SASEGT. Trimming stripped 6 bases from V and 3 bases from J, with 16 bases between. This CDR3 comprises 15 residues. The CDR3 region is CASRDSLTSTDTQYF. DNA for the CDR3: TGTGCCAGCAGGGACAGTTTAACATCGACAGATACGCAGTATTTT.

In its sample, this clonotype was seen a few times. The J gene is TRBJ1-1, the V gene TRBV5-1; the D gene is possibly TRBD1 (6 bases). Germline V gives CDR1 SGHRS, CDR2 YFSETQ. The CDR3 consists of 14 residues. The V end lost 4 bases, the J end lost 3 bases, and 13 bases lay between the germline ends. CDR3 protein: CASSPSSGDTEAFF. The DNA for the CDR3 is TGCGCCAGCAGCCCCTCGTCAGGGGACACTGAAGCTTTCTTT.